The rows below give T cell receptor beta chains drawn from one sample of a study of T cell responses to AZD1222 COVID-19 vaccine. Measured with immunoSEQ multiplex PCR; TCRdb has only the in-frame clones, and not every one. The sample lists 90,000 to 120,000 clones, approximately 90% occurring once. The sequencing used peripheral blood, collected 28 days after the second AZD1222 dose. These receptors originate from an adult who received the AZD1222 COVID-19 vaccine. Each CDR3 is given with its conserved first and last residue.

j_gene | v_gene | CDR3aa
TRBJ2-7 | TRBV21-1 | CASILAEEPYEQYF
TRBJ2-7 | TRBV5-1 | CASSLTLYEQYF
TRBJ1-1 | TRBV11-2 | CASSQQSNTEAFF
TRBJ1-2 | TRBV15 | CATSRDFEVTNYGYTF
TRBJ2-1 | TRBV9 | CASSVGGGDRVTSGRDNEQFF
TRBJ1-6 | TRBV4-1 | CASSSGFLNSPLHF
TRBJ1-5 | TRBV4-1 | CASSQDRVDQPQHF
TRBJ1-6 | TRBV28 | CASSLKGVFSPLHF
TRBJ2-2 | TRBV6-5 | CASRDRGRTGELFF
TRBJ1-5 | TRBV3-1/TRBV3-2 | CASSQAPRTDSNQPQHF
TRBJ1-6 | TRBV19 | CASSIGTAFHEPLHF
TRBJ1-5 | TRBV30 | CAWSLGGGQPQHF
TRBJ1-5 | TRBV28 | CASRGGEVSNQPQHF
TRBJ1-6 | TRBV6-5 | CASSYGAVFYNSPLHF
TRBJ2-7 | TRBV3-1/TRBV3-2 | CASSQETSGNEQYF
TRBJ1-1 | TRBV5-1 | CASSLSLQGVTEAFF
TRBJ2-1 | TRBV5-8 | CASSLDSWGGEQFF